Listed below are T cell receptor beta chains from one sample, sequenced in a study of memory CD4+ T cells and cytomegalovirus serostatus. Here immunoSEQ multiplex PCR was the method, and the copy in TCRdb shows in-frame clones only, minus some. The data hold 38,000 or so clones, with roughly 77% observed a single time. The specimen was memory CD4+ T cells from blood. These TCRs come from an adult in good health and CMV-seronegative. CDR3s include the opening cysteine and the closing phenylalanine or tryptophan. The D gene is left open where the match is weak. Where a row states a size, it is once, few, many or the class of an expanded clone; other rows omit it.

15 | TRBJ1-3 | NA | NA | TRBV18 | CASSPRVWSGNTIYF | TGTGCCAGCTCACCACGCGTGTGGTCTGGAAACACCATATATTTT
14 | TRBJ1-1 | NA | NA | TRBV5-4 | CASSLVQGGGEAFF | TGTGCCAGCAGCTTGGTCCAGGGAGGGGGTGAAGCTTTCTTT
12 | TRBJ2-2 | NA | NA | TRBV7-2 | CASSLHTGELFF | TGTGCCAGCAGCTTACACACCGGGGAGCTGTTTTTT
15 | TRBJ1-4 | TRBD1 | NA | TRBV2 | CASSHRQGRHEKLFF | TGTGCCAGCAGCCACCGACAGGGAAGGCATGAAAAACTGTTTTTT
15 | TRBJ2-1 | NA | NA | TRBV7-2 | CASSSGFSLVSEQFF | TGTGCCAGCAGCTCAGGGTTTTCTTTGGTCAGTGAGCAGTTCTTC
13 | TRBJ1-6 | NA | NA | TRBV19 | CASSTQSNSPLHF | TGTGCCAGTAGTACGCAGTCCAATTCACCCCTCCACTTT
15 | TRBJ2-4 | NA | NA | TRBV5-6 | CASSLWGQTVNIQYF | TGTGCCAGCAGCTTGTGGGGGCAGACGGTCAACATTCAGTACTTC
12 | TRBJ2-3 | NA | NA | TRBV5-1 | CASSPMSDTQYF | TGCGCCAGCAGCCCGATGTCAGATACGCAGTATTTT
13 | TRBJ2-5 | NA | NA | TRBV7-6 | CASSLGVRETQYF | TGTGCCAGCAGTTTAGGGGTGAGAGAGACCCAGTACTTC
13 | TRBJ1-2 | NA | NA | TRBV10-3 | CAIREDSMYGYTF | TGTGCCATCAGAGAAGACAGTATGTATGGCTACACCTTC
12 | TRBJ1-6 | NA | once | TRBV5-6 | CASSLTESPLHF | TGTGCCAGCAGCCTGACAGAATCACCCCTCCACTTT
13 | TRBJ2-7 | NA | once | TRBV30 | CALRPGLNYEQYF | TGTGCCCTCCGACCCGGGCTAAACTACGAGCAGTACTTC
15 | TRBJ2-5 | NA | NA | TRBV5-4 | CASGPGGQIQETQYF | TGTGCCAGCGGCCCTGGGGGCCAGATCCAAGAGACCCAGTACTTC
11 | TRBJ2-2 | NA | NA | TRBV29-1 | CSVDIGGELFF | TGCAGCGTTGATATTGGCGGGGAGCTGTTTTTT
15 | TRBJ1-5 | TRBD1 | NA | TRBV6-5 | CASSYSGTGDQPQHF | TGTGCCAGCAGTTACTCCGGGACAGGAGACCAGCCCCAGCATTTT
13 | TRBJ1-6 | NA | NA | TRBV2 | CASRGTVESPLHF | TGTGCCAGCAGAGGCACAGTAGAGTCACCCCTCCACTTT
14 | TRBJ1-2 | NA | few | TRBV6-6 | CASSYGGTNYGYTF | TGTGCCAGCAGTTACGGGGGCACTAACTATGGCTACACCTTC
17 | TRBJ2-5 | NA | NA | TRBV5-1 | CASSWGYGGAYQETQYF | TGCGCCAGCAGCTGGGGGTACGGGGGTGCGTACCAAGAGACCCAGTACTTC
12 | TRBJ1-3 | NA | NA | TRBV7-9 | CARGTSGNTIYF | TGTGCCAGGGGAACATCCGGAAACACCATATATTTT
16 | TRBJ2-5 | TRBD1 | NA | TRBV5-8 | CASSTGDRGEKETQYF | TGTGCCAGCAGCACAGGTGACAGGGGGGAAAAAGAGACCCAGTACTTC
15 | TRBJ1-2 | TRBD1 | NA | TRBV4-2 | CASSPRRTGHYGYTF | TGTGCCAGCAGCCCTAGACGGACAGGGCACTATGGCTACACCTTC
13 | TRBJ1-1 | NA | few | TRBV6-1 | CASMMRVNTEAFF | TGTGCCAGCATGATGCGGGTAAACACTGAAGCTTTCTTT
13 | TRBJ2-7 | NA | few | TRBV7-2 | CASRPASSYEQYF | TGTGCCAGCAGGCCAGCCTCCTCCTACGAGCAGTACTTC
15 | TRBJ1-1 | NA | once | TRBV18 | CASSPSGARNTEAFF | TGTGCCAGCTCACCCTCTGGGGCCAGGAACACTGAAGCTTTCTTT
16 | TRBJ2-3 | TRBD2 | NA | TRBV15 | CATSRDLSGVTDTQYF | TGTGCCACCAGCAGAGATCTCAGCGGGGTCACAGATACGCAGTATTTT
12 | TRBJ2-5 | NA | NA | TRBV18 | CASSPAGETQYF | TGTGCCAGCTCACCAGCGGGGGAGACCCAGTACTTC